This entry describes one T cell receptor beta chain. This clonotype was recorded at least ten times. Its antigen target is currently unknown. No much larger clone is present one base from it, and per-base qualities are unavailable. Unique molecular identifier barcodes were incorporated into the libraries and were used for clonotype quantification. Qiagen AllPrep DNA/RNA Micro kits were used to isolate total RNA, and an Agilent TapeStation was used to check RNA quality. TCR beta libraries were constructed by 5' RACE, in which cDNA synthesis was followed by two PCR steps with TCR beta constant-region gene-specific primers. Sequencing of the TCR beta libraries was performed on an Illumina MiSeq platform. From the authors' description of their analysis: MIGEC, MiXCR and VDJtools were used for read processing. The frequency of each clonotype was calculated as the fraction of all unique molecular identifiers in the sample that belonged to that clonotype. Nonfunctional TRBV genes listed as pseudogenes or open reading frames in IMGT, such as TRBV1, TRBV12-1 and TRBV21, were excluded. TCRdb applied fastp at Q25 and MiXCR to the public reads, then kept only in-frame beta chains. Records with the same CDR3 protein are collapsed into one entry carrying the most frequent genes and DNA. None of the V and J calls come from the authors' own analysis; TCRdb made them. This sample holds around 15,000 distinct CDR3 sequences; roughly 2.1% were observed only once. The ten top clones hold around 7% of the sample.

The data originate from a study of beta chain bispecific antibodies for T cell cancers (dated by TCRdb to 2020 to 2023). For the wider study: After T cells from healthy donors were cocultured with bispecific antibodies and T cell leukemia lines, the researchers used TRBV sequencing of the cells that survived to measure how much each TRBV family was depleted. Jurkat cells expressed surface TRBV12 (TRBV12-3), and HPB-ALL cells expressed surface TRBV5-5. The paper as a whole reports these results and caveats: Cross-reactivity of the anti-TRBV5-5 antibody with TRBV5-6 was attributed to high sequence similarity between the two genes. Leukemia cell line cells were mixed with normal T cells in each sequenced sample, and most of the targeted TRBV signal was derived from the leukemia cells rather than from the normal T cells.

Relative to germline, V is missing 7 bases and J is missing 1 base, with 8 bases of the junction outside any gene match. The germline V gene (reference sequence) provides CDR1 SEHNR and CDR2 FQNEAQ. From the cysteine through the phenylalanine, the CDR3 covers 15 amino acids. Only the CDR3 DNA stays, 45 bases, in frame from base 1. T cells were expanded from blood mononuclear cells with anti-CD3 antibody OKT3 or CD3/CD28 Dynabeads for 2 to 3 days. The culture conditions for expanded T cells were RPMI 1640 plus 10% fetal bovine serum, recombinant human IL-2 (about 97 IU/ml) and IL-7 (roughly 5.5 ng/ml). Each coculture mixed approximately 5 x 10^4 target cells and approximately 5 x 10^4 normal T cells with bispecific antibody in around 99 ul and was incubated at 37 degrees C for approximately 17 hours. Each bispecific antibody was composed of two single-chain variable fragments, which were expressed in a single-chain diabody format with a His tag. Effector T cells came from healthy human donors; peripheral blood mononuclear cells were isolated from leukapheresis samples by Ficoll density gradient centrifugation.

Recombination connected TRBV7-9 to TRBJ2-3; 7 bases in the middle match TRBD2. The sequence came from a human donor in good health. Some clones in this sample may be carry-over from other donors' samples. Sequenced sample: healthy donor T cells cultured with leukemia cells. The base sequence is TGTGCCAGCACGGGGGGAACACAGGGCACAGATACGCAGTATTTT. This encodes CASTGGTQGTDTQYF. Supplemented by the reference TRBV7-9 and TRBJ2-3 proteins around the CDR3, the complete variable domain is DTGVSQNPRHKITKRGQNVTFRCDPISEHNRLYWYRQTLGQGPEFLTYFQNEAQLEKSRLLSDRFSAERPKGSFSTLEIQRTEQGDSAMYLCASTGGTQGTDTQYFGPGTRLTVL.